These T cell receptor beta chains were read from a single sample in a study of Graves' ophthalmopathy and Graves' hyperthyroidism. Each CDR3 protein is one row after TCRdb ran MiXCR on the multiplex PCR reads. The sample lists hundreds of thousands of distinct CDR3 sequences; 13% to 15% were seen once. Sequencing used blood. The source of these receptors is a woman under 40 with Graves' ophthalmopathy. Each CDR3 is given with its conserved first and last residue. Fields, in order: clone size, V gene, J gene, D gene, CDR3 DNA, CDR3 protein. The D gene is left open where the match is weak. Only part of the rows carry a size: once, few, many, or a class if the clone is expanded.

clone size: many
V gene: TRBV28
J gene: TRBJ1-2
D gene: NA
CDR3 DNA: TGTGCCAGCAGTTTAGTCGGTGGCTACACCTTC
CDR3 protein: CASSLVGGYTF

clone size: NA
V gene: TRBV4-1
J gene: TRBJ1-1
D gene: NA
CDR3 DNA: TGCGCCAGCAGCCAAGATGCAGCCAGCAGAACTGAAGCTTTCTTT
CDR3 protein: CASSQDAASRTEAFF

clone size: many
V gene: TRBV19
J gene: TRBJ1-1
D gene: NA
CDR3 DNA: TGTGCCAGTGGATCAGGGTTTAGAAAACGAACTGAAGCTTTCTTT
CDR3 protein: CASGSGFRKRTEAFF

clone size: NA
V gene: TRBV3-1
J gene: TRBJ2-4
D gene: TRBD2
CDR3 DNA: TGTGCCAGCAGGCTTACTAGCGGGAGCTCCATTCAGTACTTC
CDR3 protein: CASRLTSGSSIQYF

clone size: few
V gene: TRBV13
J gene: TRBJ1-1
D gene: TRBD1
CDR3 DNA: TGTGCCAGCAGCTTAAGACAGGGGTGGGAAGCTTTCTTT
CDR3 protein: CASSLRQGWEAFF

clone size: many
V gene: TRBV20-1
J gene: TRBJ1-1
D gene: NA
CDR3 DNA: TGCAGTGCCCCCGACAAATACACTGAAGCTTTCTTT
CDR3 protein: CSAPDKYTEAFF

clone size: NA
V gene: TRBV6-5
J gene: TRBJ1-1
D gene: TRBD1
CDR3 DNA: TGTGCCAGCAGTTGGACAGGGGGTCACACTGAAGCTTTCTTT
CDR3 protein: CASSWTGGHTEAFF

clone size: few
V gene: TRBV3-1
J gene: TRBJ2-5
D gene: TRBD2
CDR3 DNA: TGTGCCAGCAGCCCACCGTTGGGGCGGGGGAGTTCGGAGACCCAGTACTTC
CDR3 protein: CASSPPLGRGSSETQYF

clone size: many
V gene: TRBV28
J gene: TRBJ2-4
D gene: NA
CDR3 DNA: TGTGCCAGCAGTAATAGTTTGTCCAAAAACATTCAGTACTTC
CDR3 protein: CASSNSLSKNIQYF

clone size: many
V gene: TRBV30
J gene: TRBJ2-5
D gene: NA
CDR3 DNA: TGTGCCTGGAGGAGGGCAGGAGGGGCTGAGGAGACCCAGTACTTC
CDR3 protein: CAWRRAGGAEETQYF

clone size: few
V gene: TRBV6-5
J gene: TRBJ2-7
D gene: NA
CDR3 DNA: TGTGCCAGCAGATTAGGGACCCTCGCCCCATCCTACGAGCAGTACTTC
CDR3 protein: CASRLGTLAPSYEQYF